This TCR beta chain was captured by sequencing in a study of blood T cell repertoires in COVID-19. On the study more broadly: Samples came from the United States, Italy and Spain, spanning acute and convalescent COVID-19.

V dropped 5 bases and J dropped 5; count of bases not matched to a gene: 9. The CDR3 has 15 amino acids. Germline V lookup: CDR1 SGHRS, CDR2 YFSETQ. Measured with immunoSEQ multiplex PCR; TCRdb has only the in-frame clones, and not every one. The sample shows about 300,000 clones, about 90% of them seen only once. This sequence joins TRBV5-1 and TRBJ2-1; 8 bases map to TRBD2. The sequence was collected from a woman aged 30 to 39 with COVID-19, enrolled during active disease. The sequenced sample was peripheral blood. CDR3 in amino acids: CASSSGGNEDNEQFF. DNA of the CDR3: TGCGCCAGCAGTTCGGGGGGGAACGAAGACAATGAGCAGTTCTTC.